This T cell receptor beta chain is drawn from a study of technical replicates of blood from several donors (dated by TCRdb to the late 2010s). Library preparation was by the immunoSEQ multiplex PCR assay. TCRdb carries this immuneACCESS record with in-frame sequences only. Its versions omit some clonotypes, under half of them owing to an unresolved V gene in the studies checked, with the rest unexplained. In this sample the table shows 85,000 to 90,000 clones, around 90% of which occur a single time. About 0.24% of the sample is taken by the ten largest. The CDR3 goes from the cysteine to the phenylalanine over 15 residues. Kept here is only the CDR3 DNA, which spans 45 bases and is read in frame from base 1. V and J are truncated by 1 base and 0 bases respectively, leaving an intervening sequence of 13 bases. Reading the germline V gene gives CDR1 SQVTM and CDR2 ANQGSEA. Points on this clone: No cognate antigen has been identified for it. Base quality data are lacking; no much larger clone is found one base away.

The chain employs TRBV29-1 and TRBJ2-7; a weak D assignment points to TRBD2 (5 bases agree). The sequenced material came from T cells isolated from PBMCs. This TCR was recovered from a human donor in good health. This receptor has the CDR3 CSVEGGAVSSYEQYF. The DNA reads TGCAGCGTTGAAGGGGGAGCGGTGAGCTCCTACGAGCAGTACTTC.